Listed below are T cell receptor beta chains from one sample, sequenced in a study of T cells in Graves' hyperthyroidism and ophthalmopathy. TCRdb independently ran MiXCR on the multiplex PCR reads; one entry per CDR3 protein. Among over 120,000 distinct CDR3 sequences listed, approximately 24% were seen once. The sample was blood. The source of these receptors is a woman aged 45-65 years with Graves' hyperthyroidism that later progressed to Graves' ophthalmopathy. Both conserved end residues are part of each CDR3. D genes are given only for firm matches. Part of the rows lack a size; the others show once, few, many or a class for expanded clones.

V gene	D gene	clone size	J gene	CDR3 DNA	CDR3 protein
TRBV20-1	TRBD2	many	TRBJ2-5	TGCAGTGCTGAGACTAGCGGGGAGACCCAGTACTTC	CSAETSGETQYF
TRBV3-1	TRBD2	-	TRBJ2-1	TGTGCCAGCAGCGACCGTAAGGCGGGAGGGGAGTACAAGCCTGAGCAGTTCTTC	CASSDRKAGGEYKPEQFF
TRBV28	-	-	TRBJ2-7	TGTGCCAGCAGTTTTTTCATAGATGCGATATACGAGCAGTACTTC	CASSFFIDAIYEQYF
TRBV20-1	-	many	TRBJ2-7	TGCAGTGCTAGAGATCCAGGAATGGGTCCTTACGAGCAGTACTTC	CSARDPGMGPYEQYF
TRBV2	TRBD1	many	TRBJ2-5	TGTGCCAGCAGCCTGGACAGGGGGCAAGAGACCCAGTACTTC	CASSLDRGQETQYF
TRBV28	TRBD1	-	TRBJ1-5	TGTGCCAGCGTTCCCGGGACAGGTATCAGTCAGCCCCAGCATTTT	CASVPGTGISQPQHF
TRBV2	-	many	TRBJ2-7	TGTGCCAGCAGTGAAAAAGGTACACAGTACTTC	CASSEKGTQYF
TRBV20-1	-	many	TRBJ2-5	TGCAGTGCTAGGGCAGGGGGGGAGACCCAGTACTTC	CSARAGGETQYF
TRBV7-3	TRBD2	once	TRBJ2-1	TGTGCCAGCAGCAAAACTCAACTAGCGGGTGCGGAGAATGAGCAGTTCTTC	CASSKTQLAGAENEQFF
TRBV29-1	TRBD1	many	TRBJ1-1	TGCAGCGTTGAAGAACAGGGGGCAAGCACTGAAGCTTTCTTT	CSVEEQGASTEAFF
TRBV27	-	many	TRBJ2-3	TGTGCCAGCAGCTCCAGGGTAGGGACAGATACGCAGTATTTT	CASSSRVGTDTQYF
TRBV28	-	many	TRBJ1-1	TGTGCCAGCAGTTGGGGTGGCCTCTGGGGCACTGAAGCTTTCTTT	CASSWGGLWGTEAFF
TRBV7-2	TRBD2	-	TRBJ2-7	TGTGCCAGCAGCTTAGTAAGGCCTAGCGGGAGCCACGAGCAGTACTTC	CASSLVRPSGSHEQYF
TRBV20-1	-	many	TRBJ1-5	TGCAGTGCTAGAGCCGACAGTTGGAGCAATCAGCCCCAGCATTTT	CSARADSWSNQPQHF
TRBV5-1	TRBD1	many	TRBJ2-2	TGCGCCAGCAGCCCCCGGGACAGGGGTCTAGCGAAGCACACCGGGGAGCTGTTTTTT	CASSPRDRGLAKHTGELFF
TRBV2	-	few	TRBJ2-1	TGTGCCAGCAGTGGCCCCGGGGCCTCAGACGGCCAGTTCTTC	CASSGPGASDGQFF
TRBV6-1	-	few	TRBJ2-5	TGTGCCAGCAGCCCCAGGCATCAGGGGGGAGGGACCCAGTACTTC	CASSPRHQGGGTQYF